Listed here are 28 T cell receptor beta chains from one sample, sequenced in a study of cytomegalovirus exposure and HLA in healthy donors. Vbeta (60) and Jbeta (13) primers were used in the PCR. Using immunoSEQ multiplex PCR, the repertoire was profiled, and TCRdb retains in-frame clones only, with some absent. Among around 110,000 clones listed, 81% were seen once. Sequencing was done on a sample of PBMCs. Every receptor here comes from a woman in her 30s in good health and CMV-seronegative.

The genes are TRBV11-3 and TRBJ2-3; 7 nucleotides agree with TRBD2. The ends lost 5 bases at V and 3 bases at J; junction bases unmatched: 8. Germline lookup yields CDR1 SGHNT and CDR2 YENEEA. CDR3 length equals 15 residues. The CDR3 loop reads CASSPPGLLTDTQYF. CDR3 nucleotides: TGTGCCAGCAGCCCCCCGGGACTACTTACAGATACGCAGTATTTT.

This chain links TRBV10-3 with TRBJ1-1, with 9 bases fitting TRBD1. The CDR3 length is 17 residues. Trimming cost V 2 bases and J 2 bases; bases outside gene matches: 9. CDR1 and CDR2 (germline): ENHRY, SYGVKD. The CDR3 sequence is CAISERVQGAKNTEAFF. CDR3 nucleotides: TGTGCCATCAGTGAGCGGGTACAGGGGGCTAAAAACACTGAAGCTTTCTTT.

The chain links TRBV5-1 to TRBJ1-4, with D tentatively TRBD1 (6 bases). V shed 0 bases and J shed 8 bases, with 14 bases lying between them. This CDR3 contains 15 residues. Germline-derived CDR1 and CDR2 are SGHRS and YFSETQ. The CDR3 coding sequence is TGCGCCAGCAGCTTGGCCCTGGACAGCGGAGAAAAACTGTTTTTT. This encodes CASSLALDSGEKLFF.

The table lists this clone with a few counts. The DNA of the CDR3 is TGTGCCAGCAGTTTAGGACAAGATACGCAGTATTTT. Translation gives CASSLGQDTQYF. The chain uses TRBV27 and TRBJ2-3; a possible D gene is TRBD1 (5 bases). The CDR3 has 12 residues. Germline CDR1 MNHEY, CDR2 SMNVEV (reference sequence). Trimming took 2 bases from V and 5 from J, leaving 5 bases between them.

This clone has more than one count but fewer than ten. The rearrangement joins TRBV28 to TRBJ1-2; 7 bases align to TRBD1. The V segment lost 4 bases and the J segment 3 bases; nucleotides outside the gene matches: 2. CDR1 and CDR2 (germline): MDHEN, SYDVKM. The CDR3 loop spans 13 amino acids. For the CDR3, the DNA is TGTGCCAGCAGTTCAGGGGGATACTATGGCTACACCTTC. Its translation is CASSSGGYYGYTF.

The V call is TRBV19, the J call TRBJ2-2; 9 positions agree with TRBD2. The CDR3 extends over 14 amino acids. Trimming at V came to 5 bases and at J to 6 bases, leaving 4 bases not matched to a gene. CDR1 and CDR2 (germline): LNHDA, SQIVND (reference sequence). DNA of the CDR3: TGTGCCAGTAGTTTAGCGGGAGTTTCCGGGGAGCTGTTTTTT. Protein product: CASSLAGVSGELFF.

The chain combines TRBV28 with TRBJ2-5, with 8 nucleotides matching TRBD1. The germline V gene has CDR1 MDHEN and CDR2 SYDVKM. The CDR3 has 15 amino acids. Losses at the gene ends were 4 bases for V and 2 bases for J; bases not matched to a gene: 6. This CDR3 is CASSSRDRPQETQYF. For the CDR3, the DNA is TGTGCCAGCAGTTCCCGGGACAGGCCTCAAGAGACCCAGTACTTC.

This clone has just one count. This chain connects TRBV12-5 to TRBJ2-5; D gene unclear. The length of the CDR3 is 11 residues. V was pared by 3 bases and J by 3 bases, with 2 bases between. Germline V lookup: CDR1 LGHNT, CDR2 FRNRAP. CDR3 in DNA: TGTGCTAGTGGTTTCGAAGAGACCCAGTACTTC. Encoded protein: CASGFEETQYF.

The chain combines TRBV21-1 with TRBJ2-5; the D segment call TRBD2 is taken from the table without a DNA check. TRBV21-1 is assigned pseudogene status. The CDR3 loop spans 14 amino acids. CDR3 DNA sequence: TGTGCCAGCAGCAAAGACGGGGGGGCGGAGACCCAGTACTTC. It encodes CASSKDGGAETQYF.

A note on this clone: The identical CDR3 is also encoded by other nucleotide sequences in the sample. This chain connects TRBV5-1 to TRBJ2-7, with TRBD2 matching 11 bases. The germline gives CDR1 SGHRS, CDR2 YFSETQ. V trimming: 0 bases; J trimming: 1 base; junction bases outside the gene matches: 0. The CDR3 has 15 residues. Written as DNA, the CDR3 is TGCGCCAGCAGCTTGGGACTAGCGGGGTCCTACGAGCAGTACTTC. This encodes CASSLGLAGSYEQYF.

This clone is a singleton in its sample. The chain employs TRBV10-3 and TRBJ1-2; D unclear. V was pared by 7 bases and J by 0 bases, with 15 bases between. This CDR3 has 15 residues. Looked up from germline, CDR1 is ENHRY and CDR2 is SYGVKD. CDR3 bases: TGTGCCATCACCCCCAGTGGCAGCGCTAACTATGGCTACACCTTC. It codes for CAITPSGSANYGYTF.

A single count supports this clone. DNA of the CDR3: TGTGCCATCACGACAGGGAAGAACACTGAAGCTTTCTTT. Translated, it gives CAITTGKNTEAFF. The chain combines TRBV6-1 with TRBJ1-1, with 7 bases identical to TRBD1. There are 13 residues in the CDR3. CDR1 and CDR2 from the germline V gene are MNHNS and SASEGT. With 10 bases clipped from V and 1 base from J, the junction kept 6 bases outside the gene matches.

The rearrangement joins TRBV28 to TRBJ1-2, with TRBD1 matching over 10 bases. This CDR3 comprises 15 residues. The ends lost 7 bases at V and 3 bases at J; junction bases unmatched: 8. CDR1 is MDHEN and CDR2 is SYDVKM in the germline V gene. In DNA, the CDR3 is TGTGCCAGCATAATATCCGGGACAGGGGACTATGGCTACACCTTC. This translates into CASIISGTGDYGYTF.

CDR3 loop: CASSEGGAATGELFF. DNA for the CDR3: TGTGCCAGCAGTGAAGGGGGAGCCGCGACCGGGGAGCTGTTTTTT. This chain joins TRBV2 and TRBJ2-2; TRBD2 might be the D (5 bases). From germline, CDR1 is SNHLY and CDR2 FYNNEI. V was pared by 1 base and J by 5 bases, with 11 bases between. CDR3 length equals 15 residues. Combining the CDR3 with reference TRBV2 and TRBJ2-2 gives the whole variable domain EPEVTQTPSHQVTQMGQEVILRCVPISNHLYFYWYRQILGQKVEFLVSFYNNEISEKSEIFDDQFSVERPDGSNFTLKIRSTKLEDSAMYFCASSEGGAATGELFFGEGSRLTVL.

The chain combines TRBV6-1 with TRBJ1-5, with D perhaps TRBD1 (6 bases). The germline CDR1 and CDR2 sequences are MNHNS and SASEGT. This CDR3 region has 13 residues. The ends were cut back, 1 base at V and 5 bases at J, with 6 bases in the middle. CDR3 nucleotide sequence: TGTGCCAGCAGTGAAGACAGGGATCAGCCCCAGCATTTT. Its translation is CASSEDRDQPQHF.

V gene TRBV28 combines with J gene TRBJ1-2; 8 positions agree with TRBD1. After removal of 10 bases from V and 2 bases from J, the junction contained 9 bases not matched to a gene. CDR1 MDHEN and CDR2 SYDVKM come from the germline V gene. This CDR3 spans 14 amino acids. CDR3 region: CAIPDREGNYGYTF. Here the CDR3 DNA reads TGTGCCATCCCGGACAGGGAAGGAAACTATGGCTACACCTTC.

DNA for the CDR3: TGTGCCAGCAGCCCCCAGGGGGTCCAGGGAGAGACCCAGTACTTC. Translating it yields CASSPQGVQGETQYF. The chain carries TRBV11-2 and TRBJ2-5; 7 bases are shared with TRBD1. Per the germline V gene, CDR1 is SGHAT and CDR2 is FQNNGV. There are 15 residues in the CDR3. V shed 5 bases and J 4 bases; nucleotides not matched to a gene: 10.

V usage is TRBV5-1 and J usage is TRBJ1-1; 7 bases fit TRBD1. The CDR3 has 15 amino acids. V shed 4 bases, J shed 1 base, and the junction held 7 bases outside the gene matches. Germline-derived CDR1 and CDR2 are SGHRS and YFSETQ. The DNA for the CDR3 is TGCGCCAGCAGCATGTCCGGGACAGCGAACACTGAAGCTTTCTTT. It codes for CASSMSGTANTEAFF.

V is TRBV28 and J is TRBJ1-4; TRBD1 matches 10 bases. CDR3 length: 15 amino acids. Germline V gives CDR1 MDHEN, CDR2 SYDVKM. J gave up 8 bases and V 5 bases, and 8 bases lay outside the gene matches. DNA of the CDR3: TGTGCCAGCAGTCTCGGGACAGGGGTTTGGGAAAAACTGTTTTTT. Protein: CASSLGTGVWEKLFF.

CDR3: CASQGSGGNYGYTF. The CDR3 DNA sequence: TGTGCCAGCCAGGGGTCGGGGGGCAACTATGGCTACACCTTC. The chain carries TRBV6-5 and TRBJ1-2; maybe TRBD1 (6 bases). Trimming left V 8 bases short and J 2 bases short, with 15 bases between. The CDR3 consists of 14 residues. Germline CDR1 is MNHEY and CDR2 is SVGAGI.

This chain links TRBV7-9 with TRBJ2-4; D gene uncertain. The length of the CDR3 is 16 residues. V was pared by 5 bases and J by 0 bases, with 14 bases between. From germline, CDR1 is SEHNR and CDR2 FQNEAQ (reference sequence). CDR3 bases: TGTGCCAGCAGCCCACTCCCCCCTCTAGCCAAAAACATTCAGTACTTC. Its translation: CASSPLPPLAKNIQYF.

This chain's CDR3 is CASSVSLNTGELFF. CDR3 nucleotides: TGTGCCAGCAGTGTTTCCCTGAACACCGGGGAGCTGTTTTTT. The chain employs TRBV6-1 and TRBJ2-2; D gene unclear. CDR3 size: 14 residues. CDR1 MNHNS and CDR2 SASEGT come from the germline V gene. Trimming left V 4 bases short and J 1 base short, with 7 bases between.

The gene calls are TRBV7-9 and TRBJ1-1; the match to TRBD1 covers 7 bases. The V and J ends lost 0 bases and 5 bases, in that order; junction bases with no gene match: 0. Germline V gives CDR1 SEHNR, CDR2 FQNEAQ (reference sequence). The CDR3 loop spans 13 amino acids. The CDR3 loop reads CASSLAQGTEAFF. DNA for the CDR3: TGTGCCAGCAGCTTAGCACAGGGGACTGAAGCTTTCTTT.

The chain uses TRBV7-9 and TRBJ2-7; the D gene is possibly TRBD1 (5 bases). CDR3 length equals 13 residues. Trimming pared 5 bases from V and 2 bases from J, leaving 10 bases between. In germline, CDR1 is SEHNR, CDR2 FQNEAQ (reference sequence). CDR3 in amino acids: CASSPKGPYEQYF. DNA of the CDR3: TGTGCCAGCAGCCCCAAGGGGCCCTACGAGCAGTACTTC.

The J gene is TRBJ1-5, the V gene TRBV30, with TRBD1 identical over 8 bases. After removal of 1 base from V and 6 bases from J, the junction contained 5 bases not matched to a gene. Germline-derived CDR1 and CDR2 are GTSNPN and SVGIG (reference sequence). CDR3 length: 14 amino acids. The CDR3 loop is CAWSGGTGVQPQHF. DNA of the CDR3: TGTGCCTGGAGTGGGGGGACAGGTGTTCAGCCCCAGCATTTT. Using reference TRBV30 and TRBJ1-5 for the parts outside the CDR3, the full variable domain is SQTIHQWPATLVQPVGSPLSLECTVEGTSNPNLYWYRQAAGRGLQLLFYSVGIGQISSEVPQNLSASRPQDRQFILSSKKLLLSDSGFYLCAWSGGTGVQPQHFGDGTRLSIL.

The CDR3 DNA reads as TGTGCCAGCAAATCCATGACAGGCGACCGCTACGAGCAGTACTTC. Its translation: CASKSMTGDRYEQYF. V usage is TRBV6-1 and J usage is TRBJ2-7; tentative D call: TRBD1 (6 bases). V was pared by 7 bases and J by 3 bases, with 19 bases between. The CDR3 has 15 residues. Germline V CDR1 and CDR2: MNHNS, SASEGT.

The V call is TRBV6-4, the J call TRBJ1-2; D may be TRBD1 (5 bases). The length of the CDR3 is 15 residues. The V gene lost 2 bases and the J gene lost 7 bases, with 17 bases spanning the gap. CDR1 MRHNA and CDR2 SNTAGT come from the germline V gene. The CDR3 region is CASSDQRGGYFGYTF. The DNA for the CDR3 is TGTGCCAGCAGTGACCAGCGGGGGGGTTATTTTGGCTACACCTTC.

The genes are TRBV7-8 and TRBJ2-1; 9 nucleotides agree with TRBD1. Per germline, CDR1 SGHVS and CDR2 FQNEAQ. After removal of 3 bases from V and 6 bases from J, the junction contained 6 bases not matched to a gene. The CDR3 length is 15 residues. The CDR3 reads CASSFTGTGLNEQFF. In DNA form, the CDR3 reads TGTGCCAGCAGCTTCACCGGGACAGGGCTCAATGAGCAGTTCTTC.